A single TCR beta chain is shown here with its context. What it binds is unknown. These data are taken from a study of T-cell memory formation after mild COVID-19. Whole-study context: Largely, TCR clusters stayed within a single donor.

Findings of the study overall: That cross-reactive memory joined was suggested by some responding clones appearing in pre-infection memory. CD4+ contracting clones lay mainly in CM and EM, CD8+ ones in EMRA. Clones contracting over day 15 to 85 were CD4/CD8 balanced, with later expanders leaning CD4+.

CDR1 and CDR2 (germline): SGHRS, YFSETQ. CDR3 length equals 16 residues. Trimming took 3 bases from V and 2 from J; bases not matched to a gene: 10. TCRdb fed the 5' RACE reads into MiXCR, producing one record per CDR3 protein. The data show around 410,000 distinct CDR3 sequences, with under 25% seen just once and around 13% held by the top ten. The sample taken for sequencing was PBMCs or a T cell subset sorted from them (not recorded which). The J gene is TRBJ2-7, the V gene TRBV5-1; 8 nucleotides match TRBD2. The TCR comes from an adult woman who had mild COVID-19 (a few samples of this study predate the infection). Cell type and time point are not known. CDR3 nucleotides: TGCGCCAGCAGCTCGACCCCGGGACTAGTTCCCTACGAGCAGTACTTC. Protein product: CASSSTPGLVPYEQYF.